The 14 T cell receptor beta chains in this list originate from one sample, sequenced in a study of CD8+ T cells in alopecia areata. RNA, once extracted, was reverse transcribed into cDNA for use as the sequencing template. Sequencing was performed with immunoSEQ multiplex PCR; in TCRdb, only in-frame clones are kept and a portion is missing. The sample lists about 130,000 clones, about 57% occurring once. The starting material was CD4+ T cells sorted from blood, obtained at week 0. These TCRs come from a human donor with alopecia areata.

Remarks on this clone: Other DNA sequences within the sample encode an identical CDR3. This sequence joins TRBV7-9 and TRBJ2-5; D unclear. Germline CDR1 SEHNR, CDR2 FQNEAQ (reference sequence). This CDR3 is built from 15 residues. V was clipped by 4 bases and J by 0 bases, with 12 bases between them. The CDR3 here is CASSSDGVYQETQYF. The CDR3 DNA follows: TGTGCCAGCAGCTCCGACGGAGTGTACCAAGAGACCCAGTACTTC.

In this sample, this clone turned up a few times. J is TRBJ2-3 and V is TRBV9; 9 bases line up with TRBD1. CDR1 is SGDLS and CDR2 is YYNGEE in the germline V gene. The CDR3 sequence is 15 residues long. J gave up 3 bases and V 0 bases, and 2 bases lay outside the gene matches. DNA of the CDR3: TGTGCCAGCAGCGTAGGGACAGGGGAAACAGATACGCAGTATTTT. Its protein is CASSVGTGETDTQYF.

The chain combines TRBV4-2 with TRBJ1-1, with D maybe TRBD1 (5 bases). Germline V gene lookup returns CDR1 LGHNA and CDR2 YNFKEQ. Trimming took off 2 bases at V and 0 bases at J, with 16 bases between the two ends. The CDR3 covers 17 residues. Written as DNA, the CDR3 is TGTGCCAGCAGCCAACAGACCGGGGCGACGGTGAACACTGAAGCTTTCTTT. It encodes CASSQQTGATVNTEAFF.

The V gene is TRBV7-2, the J gene TRBJ1-4; possible D gene TRBD1, 6 bases. Germline CDR1 is SGHTA and CDR2 is FQGNSA. The CDR3 is 12 amino acids. Between the trimmed V and J ends, which lost 4 bases and 14 bases, there was a span of 14 bases. The CDR3 DNA follows: TGTGCCAGCAGCTCAGCGGGGGGGCGGCTGTTTTTT. Translation: CASSSAGGRLFF.

The V gene is TRBV9, the J gene TRBJ1-2, with 8 bases aligning to TRBD1. The junction had 0 bases not matched to a gene; V was cut back by 2 bases and J by 3 bases. The germline gives CDR1 SGDLS, CDR2 YYNGEE. This CDR3 contains 13 residues. The DNA of the CDR3 is TGTGCCAGCAGCGTGACAGGGGACTATGGCTACACCTTC. Translated: CASSVTGDYGYTF.

The J gene is TRBJ2-5, the V gene TRBV29-1, with D possibly called TRBD1 or TRBD2 (6 bases each). Trimming shortened V by 7 bases and J by 6 bases, and 21 bases separated the two germline ends. Looked up from germline, CDR1 is SQVTM and CDR2 is ANQGSEA. The CDR3 spans 14 residues. The CDR3: CSARPLYGGKTQYF. CDR3 sequence (DNA): TGCAGCGCCAGGCCCCTCTACGGGGGCAAGACCCAGTACTTC.

This clone was observed once. This rearrangement joins TRBV27 to TRBJ2-7, with 13 positions matching TRBD2. With V trimmed by 5 bases and J by 6 bases, 10 bases remained unmatched. The CDR3 length is 16 residues. Germline loops: CDR1 MNHEY, CDR2 SMNVEV (reference sequence). CDR3 DNA sequence: TGTGCCAGCAGTACGAACCGACTAGCGGGAGGCCTCGAGCAGTACTTC. Encoded protein: CASSTNRLAGGLEQYF.

The chain is built from TRBV30 and TRBJ2-2; a possible D gene is TRBD2 (5 bases). Germline assignment: CDR1 GTSNPN and CDR2 SVGIG (reference sequence). The CDR3 is 13 amino acids. The CDR3 region has the DNA TGTGGCGTCCGTTCAGCGGACACCGGGGAGCTGTTTTTT. Its translation: CGVRSADTGELFF.

The V call is TRBV9, the J call TRBJ1-2; D remains ambiguous. The V gene's germline CDR1 is SGDLS and CDR2 YYNGEE. The V end lost 3 bases, the J end lost 5 bases, and 20 bases lay between the germline ends. CDR3 length: 16 amino acids. Written as DNA, the CDR3 is TGTGCCAGCAGCGCGTCCTCGACACCCCGGGGTTATGGCTACACCTTC. It is translated as CASSASSTPRGYGYTF.

Here the CDR3 reads CATSRVSNQPQHF. In DNA form, the CDR3 reads TGTGCCACCAGCAGGGTTAGCAATCAGCCCCAGCATTTT. V usage is TRBV15 and J usage is TRBJ1-5; no reliable D call. Germline CDR1 LNHNV, CDR2 YYDKDF (reference sequence). The CDR3 totals 13 residues. V shed 3 bases and J shed 0 bases, with 3 bases lying between them.

The chain recombines TRBV15 with TRBJ1-5; no firm D call. The V gene lost 5 bases and the J gene lost 7 bases, with 15 bases spanning the gap. Germline CDR1 LNHNV, CDR2 YYDKDF (reference sequence). CDR3 length: 14 amino acids. DNA of the CDR3: TGTGCCACCAGCGGAGGACGGGTTGAACAGCCCCAGCATTTT. The encoded protein is CATSGGRVEQPQHF.

This chain links TRBV7-3 with TRBJ2-7; no reliable D call. The ends were cut back, 5 bases at V and 0 bases at J, with 11 bases in the middle. Per germline, CDR1 SGHTA and CDR2 FQGTGA. This CDR3 has 14 amino acids. CDR3 residues: CASSHDPNSYEQYF. DNA for the CDR3: TGTGCCAGCAGCCATGATCCTAACTCCTACGAGCAGTACTTC.

V and J are TRBV7-2 and TRBJ2-1; 9 bases map to TRBD2. J gave up 7 bases and V 7 bases, and 8 bases lay outside the gene matches. Germline V gene data show CDR1 as SGHTA and CDR2 as FQGNSA. The CDR3 contains 14 residues. CDR3 amino acids: CASTSLLAGNEQFF. CDR3 in DNA: TGTGCCAGCACCTCCCTTCTAGCGGGGAATGAGCAGTTCTTC.

The rearrangement links TRBV6-5 to TRBJ1-1, with a possible D match to TRBD1 (5 bases). Germline loops: CDR1 MNHEY, CDR2 SVGAGI. The CDR3 contains 14 residues. With 5 bases removed from V and 5 bases from J, the gap between germline ends came to 15 bases. Here the CDR3 DNA reads TGTGCCAGCAGTCTGCAAGAGGGGTTTACTGAAGCTTTCTTT. Translated: CASSLQEGFTEAFF.